This paragraph reports one T cell receptor (beta chain). Isolated RNA was reverse transcribed into cDNA used as the sequencing template. Measured with immunoSEQ multiplex PCR; TCRdb has only the in-frame clones, and not every one. Of approximately 91,000 clones in the sample, about 45% were seen once. These data belong to a study of CD8+ T cells in alopecia areata. The wider study: Twice a day, 5 to 10 mg of oral tofacitinib was administered to treated patients.

V was trimmed by 8 bases and J by 0 bases, leaving 15 bases between them. The CDR3 covers 14 residues. CDR1 is SQVTM, CDR2 ANQGSEA, per germline. Sequencing was performed on CD4+ T cells sorted from blood. The origin of this receptor is a human donor with alopecia areata. This rearrangement joins TRBV29-1 to TRBJ2-3; D is unclear. The CDR3 nucleotides are TGCAGCCTCGACGGTGGGGATAGCACAGATACGCAGTATTTT. Its protein product is CSLDGGDSTDTQYF.